This TCR beta chain came from a study of PD-L1 blockade in urothelial cancer. It was locally advanced or metastatic urothelial carcinoma that patients had. From germline, CDR1 is MNHEY and CDR2 SMNVEV (reference sequence). The ends lost 2 bases at V and 2 bases at J; junction bases unmatched: 10. The length of the CDR3 is 19 residues. The table came from immunoSEQ multiplex PCR; TCRdb's copy has only in-frame clones and leaves some out. The data contain 45,000 or so clones, roughly 86% of them singletons. The chain couples TRBV27 to TRBJ2-1; TRBD2 aligns across 12 bases. Material: PBMCs, obtained around atezolizumab (anti-PD-L1) treatment. The clonotype was recovered from a man between 65 and 79 years old with urothelial cancer. CDR3 DNA: TGTGCCAGCAGTTTAGTCGGGCTAGCGGGAGGGCCGACCTACAATGAGCAGTTCTTC. It is translated as CASSLVGLAGGPTYNEQFF.